This passage covers 21 T cell receptor beta chains from one sample sequenced in a study of vaccination and CD4 T cells after COVID-19. Indicated treatment: roughly 10-day PBMC culture with coronavirus spike peptide pools or control peptides (ViraFEST assay). No cognate antigen is known for these TCRs. Cultured CD4+ T cell DNA underwent sequencing with the Oncomine TCR Beta short-read assay. Via MiXCR, TCRdb re-called the PCR reads, giving one row per CDR3 protein. The data contain 10,000 to 15,000 distinct CDR3 sequences, around 47% of them singletons. Sequenced: CD4+ T cells from blood, cultured in vitro. Source of these receptors: a human donor who had recovered from COVID-19.

The chain couples TRBV20-1 to TRBJ2-3; D uncertain. V lost 1 base and J 0 bases, leaving 11 bases between the germline ends. CDR3 length equals 15 residues. Germline loops: CDR1 DFQATT, CDR2 SNEGSKA (reference sequence). The chain's CDR3 is CSARVLGSSTDTQYF. For the CDR3, the DNA is TGCAGTGCTAGAGTACTGGGATCTAGCACAGATACGCAGTATTTT.

This clonotype is termed medium-sized. V usage is TRBV7-2 and J usage is TRBJ2-3, with D unresolved. Germline V lookup: CDR1 SGHTA, CDR2 FQGNSA. CDR3 length: 13 residues. Between the trimmed V and J ends, which lost 0 bases and 6 bases, there was a span of 7 bases. The DNA of the CDR3 is TGTGCCAGCAGCTTAGCCAGGAGCGATACGCAGTATTTT. Translating gives CASSLARSDTQYF.

V is TRBV28 and J is TRBJ1-1; no firm D call. V was pared by 7 bases and J by 1 base, with 16 bases between. Germline V lookup: CDR1 MDHEN, CDR2 SYDVKM. This CDR3 contains 15 residues. The CDR3 DNA sequence: TGTGCCAGCACCCTAACCCCATCGACGAACACTGAAGCTTTCTTT. The encoded protein is CASTLTPSTNTEAFF.

This clonotype was counted between two and nine times. The chain has TRBV20-1 and TRBJ2-5; D ambiguous. The CDR3 has 16 amino acids. From germline, CDR1 is DFQATT and CDR2 SNEGSKA (reference sequence). V lost 8 bases and J lost 5, with 27 bases in between. The CDR3 sequence is CSSPEWSASKWETQYF. CDR3 in DNA: TGCAGTTCTCCCGAATGGAGTGCGTCTAAATGGGAGACCCAGTACTTC.

The chain carries TRBV2 and TRBJ2-5, with D possibly matching TRBD1 (5 bases). The CDR3 spans 16 residues. Trimming left V 2 bases short and J 7 bases short, with 20 bases between. Germline assignment: CDR1 SNHLY and CDR2 FYNNEI. The CDR3 here is CASSEFVQGLKGTQYF. The CDR3 DNA follows: TGTGCCAGCAGTGAATTTGTCCAGGGTCTCAAGGGGACCCAGTACTTC.

This sequence joins TRBV19 and TRBJ2-7, with TRBD2 identical over 10 bases. Germline CDR1 and CDR2: LNHDA and SQIVND (reference sequence). There are 15 residues in the CDR3. Unmatched junction bases numbered 5, after V lost 1 base and J lost 5 bases. The CDR3 region is CASSIGASGSNEQYF. For the CDR3, the DNA is TGTGCCAGTAGTATAGGGGCTAGCGGGAGCAACGAGCAGTACTTC. The variable domain in full, with the rest retrieved from reference TRBV19 and TRBJ2-7, is DGGITQSPKYLFRKEGQNVTLSCEQNLNHDAMYWYRQDPGQGLRLIYYSQIVNDFQKGDIAEGYSVSREKKESFPLTVTSAQKNPTAFYLCASSIGASGSNEQYFGPGTRLTVT.

The chain is built from TRBV25-1 and TRBJ1-5; 9 nucleotides line up with TRBD1. J lost 7 bases, V lost 6 bases, and 7 bases had no gene match. CDR3 length equals 14 residues. CDR1 is MGHDK and CDR2 is SYGVNS in the germline V gene. CDR3 amino acids: CASSNRGLRQPQHF. CDR3 coding DNA: TGTGCCAGCAGCAACAGGGGGCTTAGACAGCCCCAGCATTTT.

J is TRBJ2-7 and V is TRBV6-5; 7 bases fit TRBD1. The germline CDR1 and CDR2 sequences are MNHEY and SVGAGI. The CDR3 runs 15 residues. Trimming removed 0 bases from V and 5 bases from J; junction bases left unmatched: 7. The CDR3 nucleotides are TGTGCCAGCAGTTACTCGACGGCCAGGGGGAACGAGCAGTACTTC. It yields the protein CASSYSTARGNEQYF.

This clonotype was seen only a few times. V usage is TRBV6-4 and J usage is TRBJ2-6; D unresolved. The CDR3 totals 15 residues. Germline V gene data show CDR1 as MRHNA and CDR2 as SNTAGT. V was cut by 2 bases and J by 0 bases, with 5 bases left in between. The CDR3 region is CASSDRDSGANVLTF. The CDR3 DNA reads as TGTGCCAGCAGTGACAGGGACTCTGGGGCCAACGTCCTGACTTTC.

This chain uses TRBV7-2 with TRBJ2-1, with TRBD2 identical over 15 bases. Germline V gene lookup returns CDR1 SGHTA and CDR2 FQGNSA. The CDR3 length is 16 residues. The V gene end was trimmed by 1 base and the J gene end by 9 bases; junction bases not matched to a gene: 4. CDR3 bases: TGTGCCAGCAGCTTAGGAGGACTAGCGGGGGGGCGTGAGCAGTTCTTC. This gives the protein CASSLGGLAGGREQFF.

V and J are TRBV14 and TRBJ2-2, with D unclear. Germline V gene data show CDR1 as SGHDN and CDR2 as FVKESK. V dropped 1 base and J dropped 5 bases, with 5 bases sitting between them. The length of the CDR3 is 13 residues. The CDR3 here is CASSQVRTGELFF. The CDR3 bases are TGTGCCAGCAGCCAAGTGAGAACCGGGGAGCTGTTTTTT.

This clonotype was picked up a small number of times. The chain is built from TRBV6-1 and TRBJ1-6; 7 bases match TRBD1. J lost 7 bases, V lost 6 bases, and 9 bases had no gene match. Germline V gene sequence: CDR1 MNHNS, CDR2 SASEGT. The length of the CDR3 is 15 residues. The CDR3: CASRRQGRWNSPLHF. As DNA, the CDR3 is TGTGCCAGCAGGCGACAGGGCCGATGGAATTCACCCCTCCACTTT.

The chain joins TRBV7-2 to TRBJ1-5; 8 nucleotides match TRBD1. Germline values: CDR1 SGHTA, CDR2 FQGNSA. V shed 3 bases and J 4 bases; nucleotides not matched to a gene: 5. The CDR3 covers 15 residues. CDR3 DNA: TGTGCCAGCAGCTTCGGGACAGGTCATAATCAGCCCCAGCATTTT. Its protein product is CASSFGTGHNQPQHF.

The chain combines TRBV20-1 with TRBJ1-5; a weak D match, TRBD1 (6 bases). Germline V gives CDR1 DFQATT, CDR2 SNEGSKA (reference sequence). The CDR3 contains 15 residues. Trimming removed 3 bases at V and 2 bases at J, with 14 bases between. The CDR3 region is CSASPSTGGNQPQHF. In DNA, the CDR3 is TGCAGTGCTAGTCCCTCGACAGGTGGCAATCAGCCCCAGCATTTT.

The chain joins TRBV6-1 to TRBJ2-7; D gene uncertain. This CDR3 region has 13 residues. CDR1 and CDR2 (germline): MNHNS, SASEGT. V lost 7 bases to trimming and J lost 3 bases, with 13 bases between them. CDR3 bases: TGTGCCAGCACGAGAGGATGGAACTACGAGCAGTACTTC. Amino acids: CASTRGWNYEQYF.

The chain links TRBV12-3 or TRBV12-4 to TRBJ2-2; maybe TRBD1 (5 bases). This CDR3 has 16 amino acids. V dropped 5 bases and J dropped 5 bases, with 18 bases sitting between them. For the CDR3, the DNA is TGTGCCAGCAGTACCTACCGCCGGGCAGGGACCGGGGAGCTGTTTTTT. The encoded protein is CASSTYRRAGTGELFF.

V is TRBV20-1 and J is TRBJ1-6, with TRBD1 matching over 9 bases. The CDR3 runs 14 residues. Germline loops: CDR1 DFQATT, CDR2 SNEGSKA (reference sequence). The V segment lost 6 bases and the J segment 3 bases; nucleotides outside the gene matches: 3. CDR3 loop: CSASDRGYNSPLHF. The CDR3 bases are TGCAGTGCCTCGGACAGGGGCTATAATTCACCCCTCCACTTT.

This clonotype appeared a single time. V gene TRBV28 combines with J gene TRBJ2-1; D is perhaps TRBD2 (5 bases). This CDR3 comprises 11 residues. The germline V gene encodes CDR1 MDHEN and CDR2 SYDVKM. The germline V and J ends were trimmed by 11 bases and 5 bases, with 10 bases remaining between them. The CDR3 DNA reads as TGTGCCCGGACTCTTAACAATGAGCAGTTCTTC. Translation gives CARTLNNEQFF. The complete variable domain, with remaining parts taken from reference TRBV28 and TRBJ2-1, reads DVKVTQSSRYLVKRTGEKVFLECVQDMDHENMFWYRQDPGLGLRLIYFSYDVKMKEKGDIPEGYSVSREKKERFSLILESASTNQTSMYLCARTLNNEQFFGPGTRLTVL.

V gene TRBV12-3 or TRBV12-4 combines with J gene TRBJ2-5; 10 nucleotides line up with TRBD1. The ends lost 4 bases at V and 4 bases at J; junction bases unmatched: 9. This CDR3 spans 16 amino acids. CDR3 protein: CASSSGQGSQGETQYF. CDR3 coding DNA: TGTGCCAGCAGTTCGGGACAGGGGTCCCAAGGAGAGACCCAGTACTTC.

V usage is TRBV2 and J usage is TRBJ2-7, with 11 nucleotides matching TRBD2. The germline V gene encodes CDR1 SNHLY and CDR2 FYNNEI. The trim removed 7 bases at V and 2 bases at J, leaving 7 bases unmatched. The CDR3 length is 15 residues. The CDR3 DNA is TGTGCCAGCACCGTAGCGGGAGGGACCACCTACGAGCAGTACTTC. As protein: CASTVAGGTTYEQYF.

This chain joins TRBV20-1 and TRBJ1-4, with D perhaps TRBD1 (5 bases). V dropped 0 bases and J dropped 6 bases, with 11 bases sitting between them. The CDR3 has 14 residues. Germline CDR1 is DFQATT and CDR2 is SNEGSKA (reference sequence). CDR3: CSARDLGRDEKLFF. The CDR3 DNA follows: TGCAGTGCTAGAGATCTGGGCAGGGATGAAAAACTGTTTTTT.